What follows describes a single TCR beta chain. The target antigen is unknown. The data derive from a study of cytomegalovirus exposure and HLA in healthy donors. Primers: 60 Vbeta forward and 13 Jbeta reverse. Sequencing was performed with immunoSEQ multiplex PCR; in TCRdb, only in-frame clones are kept and a portion is missing. The profile shows some 130,000 clones, roughly 85% of them singletons. Regarding the study as a whole: In all likelihood, a cluster of highly shared sequence variants was a sequencing artifact.

Between the trimmed V and J ends, which lost 4 bases and 1 base, there was a span of 15 bases. Per germline, CDR1 SGDLS and CDR2 YYNGEE. This CDR3 is built from 15 residues. Sequences were obtained from PBMCs. The chain carries TRBV9 and TRBJ2-7; D may be TRBD2 (5 bases). The TCR comes from a man aged 35 to 55 in good health and CMV-seropositive. CDR3 region: CASSPRGSGSYEQYF. CDR3 bases: TGTGCCAGCAGCCCTCGTGGGAGTGGGTCCTACGAGCAGTACTTC.